This T cell receptor (beta chain) was profiled in a study of T cell responses to AZD1222 COVID-19 vaccine. The protocol was immunoSEQ multiplex PCR, while the TCRdb copy is restricted to in-frame clones and leaves out a portion. The sample gives about 99,000 clones, 80% to 90% of which show up once; about 8.7% is in the top ten. Study findings and constraints: Donors were mostly white British, more females; clonal diversity possibly underestimated. Repertoires were sampled only after the peak T cell response. Unmutated variant regions reportedly attract nearly half of all spike-specific TCRs.

On this clone: The antigen is undetermined.

This CDR3 has 17 amino acids. V lost 4 bases and J lost 0; bases outside the gene matches: 6. CDR1 is SGHTA and CDR2 is FQGTGA in the germline V gene. Specimen: peripheral blood, collected on day 0 of AZD1222 vaccination. The chain uses TRBV7-3 and TRBJ2-6, with TRBD1 identical over 7 bases. The clonotype originates from an adult in good health. As DNA, the CDR3 is TGTGCCAGCAGCTCCCGTAGGGGGCCCTCTGGGGCCAACGTCCTGACTTTC. Protein: CASSSRRGPSGANVLTF.